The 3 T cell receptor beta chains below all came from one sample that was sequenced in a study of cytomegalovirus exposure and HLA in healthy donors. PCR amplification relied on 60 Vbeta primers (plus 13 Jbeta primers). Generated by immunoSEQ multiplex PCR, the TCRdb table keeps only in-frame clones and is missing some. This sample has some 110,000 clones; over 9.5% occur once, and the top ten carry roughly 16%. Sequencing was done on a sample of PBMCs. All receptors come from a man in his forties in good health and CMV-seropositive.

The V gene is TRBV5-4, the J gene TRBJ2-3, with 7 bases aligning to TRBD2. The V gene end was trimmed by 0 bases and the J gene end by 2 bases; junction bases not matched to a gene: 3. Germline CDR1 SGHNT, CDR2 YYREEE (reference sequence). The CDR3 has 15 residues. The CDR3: CASSLELADTDTQYF. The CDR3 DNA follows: TGTGCCAGCAGCTTGGAGCTAGCGGACACAGATACGCAGTATTTT.

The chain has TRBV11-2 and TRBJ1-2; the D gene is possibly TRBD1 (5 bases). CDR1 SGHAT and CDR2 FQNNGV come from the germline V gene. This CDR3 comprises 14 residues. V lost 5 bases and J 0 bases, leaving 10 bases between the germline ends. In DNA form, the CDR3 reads TGTGCCAGCAGCCCGACAGACTCTAACTATGGCTACACCTTC. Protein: CASSPTDSNYGYTF.

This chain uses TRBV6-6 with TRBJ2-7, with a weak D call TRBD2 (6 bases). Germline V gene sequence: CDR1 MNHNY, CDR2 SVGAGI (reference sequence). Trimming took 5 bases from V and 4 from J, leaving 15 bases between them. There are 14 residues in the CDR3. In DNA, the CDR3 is TGTGCCAGCAGTGCCGGGACTGGGGGATACGAGCAGTACTTC. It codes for CASSAGTGGYEQYF.